This entry lists 9 T cell receptor beta chains sequenced from one sample in a study of cytomegalovirus exposure and HLA in healthy donors. PCR employed 60 Vbeta and 13 Jbeta primers. Assay: immunoSEQ multiplex PCR; the TCRdb copy retains only in-frame clones and omits some. Here the sample spans about 160,000 clones, roughly 84% being singletons. Sequencing was done on a sample of PBMCs. Receptors originate from a man under 40 in good health and CMV-seronegative.

This clone was observed a few times. This chain connects TRBV15 to TRBJ1-3, with D perhaps TRBD1 (5 bases). Germline V gives CDR1 LNHNV, CDR2 YYDKDF (reference sequence). The CDR3 consists of 16 residues. With 0 bases removed from V and 2 bases from J, the gap between germline ends came to 11 bases. This chain's CDR3 is CATSRDSGGAGNTIYF. The CDR3 DNA is TGTGCCACCAGCAGAGATAGCGGGGGGGCTGGAAACACCATATATTTT.

The V gene is TRBV4-2, the J gene TRBJ1-5, with TRBD1 as a possible D gene (6 bases). The CDR3 contains 17 residues. V lost 1 base to trimming and J lost 2 bases, with 15 bases between them. CDR1 is LGHNA and CDR2 is YNFKEQ in the germline V gene. As DNA, the CDR3 is TGTGCCAGCAGCCAAGGCGGGGGGCGAACGGGCAATCAGCCCCAGCATTTT. Residues: CASSQGGGRTGNQPQHF.

This sequence joins TRBV7-6 and TRBJ2-2; 10 bases align to TRBD2. After removal of 4 bases from V and 4 bases from J, the junction contained 9 bases not matched to a gene. CDR1 SGHVS and CDR2 FNYEAQ come from the germline V gene. The CDR3 sequence is 17 residues long. DNA for the CDR3: TGTGCCAGCAGCTCGCTTAGCGGGGGGCGGAGCACCGGGGAGCTGTTTTTT. Protein product: CASSSLSGGRSTGELFF. Full variable domain (outside the CDR3, taken from reference TRBV7-6 and TRBJ2-2): GAGVSQSPRYKVTKRGQDVALRCDPISGHVSLYWYRQALGQGPEFLTYFNYEAQQDKSGLPNDRFSAERPEGSISTLTIQRTEQRDSAMYRCASSSLSGGRSTGELFFGEGSRLTVL.

The CDR3 spells CASSEALQDSRQPQHF. The DNA for the CDR3 is TGTGCCAGCAGTGAAGCTCTCCAGGACTCTCGTCAGCCCCAGCATTTT. The gene calls are TRBV6-1 and TRBJ1-5; D unclear. V dropped 0 bases and J dropped 6 bases, with 15 bases sitting between them. The CDR3 extends over 16 amino acids. Germline CDR1 and CDR2: MNHNS and SASEGT.

This clone was observed a handful of times. V usage is TRBV4-3 and J usage is TRBJ2-3, with TRBD2 matching 11 bases. V was clipped by 3 bases and J by 0 bases; unmatched bases: 5. Germline assignment: CDR1 LGHNA and CDR2 YSLEER. This CDR3 is 17 amino acids long. CDR3 sequence: CASSQGTSGSSTDTQYF. In nucleotides, the CDR3 is TGCGCCAGCAGCCAGGGGACTAGCGGTTCTAGCACAGATACGCAGTATTTT.

This clone was detected only once. V and J are TRBV10-3 and TRBJ1-2, with 8 bases fitting TRBD1. V was clipped by 3 bases and J by 6 bases; unmatched bases: 15. CDR3 length: 17 residues. The germline V gene encodes CDR1 ENHRY and CDR2 SYGVKD. The CDR3 bases are TGTGCCATCAGTGAAACTAAGGACAGGGAGCGCCGGGATGGCTACACCTTC. Amino acid sequence: CAISETKDRERRDGYTF.

The chain recombines TRBV6-5 with TRBJ2-3, with TRBD2 identical over 9 bases. CDR3 length: 15 amino acids. CDR1 and CDR2 from the germline V gene are MNHEY and SVGAGI. J was trimmed by 4 bases and V by 2 bases; bases with no gene match: 4. The CDR3 protein is CASSYLAGYSDTQYF. As DNA, the CDR3 is TGTGCCAGCAGTTACCTAGCGGGATATTCAGATACGCAGTATTTT.

This chain links TRBV5-1 with TRBJ2-3; weak D call: TRBD1 (6 bases). The CDR3 contains 15 residues. Germline CDR1 reads SGHRS; CDR2 reads YFSETQ. V was trimmed by 7 bases and J by 2 bases, leaving 17 bases between them. The CDR3 coding sequence is TGCGCCAGCGGCCCGACAGGTTTCAACACAGATACGCAGTATTTT. This gives the protein CASGPTGFNTDTQYF.

The CDR3 here is CASSTSGVGVSTDTQYF. CDR3 DNA: TGTGCCAGTAGCACTAGCGGAGTTGGGGTTAGCACAGATACGCAGTATTTT. The gene calls are TRBV19 and TRBJ2-3; 8 bases map to TRBD2. Germline lookup yields CDR1 LNHDA and CDR2 SQIVND (reference sequence). Trimming at V came to 6 bases and at J to 0 bases, leaving 11 bases not matched to a gene. The CDR3 extends over 17 amino acids. The whole variable domain, remainder taken from reference TRBV19 and TRBJ2-3, is DGGITQSPKYLFRKEGQNVTLSCEQNLNHDAMYWYRQDPGQGLRLIYYSQIVNDFQKGDIAEGYSVSREKKESFPLTVTSAQKNPTAFYLCASSTSGVGVSTDTQYFGPGTRLTVL.